This TCR beta chain was found in a study of OX40 agonist ivuxolimab in advanced cancers. With respect to this clone: Its antigen is currently unknown.

Findings and caveats of the study: It was not determined which antigens were specifically recognized by the peripheral T cells that had undergone clonal expansion. With doses of 0.1 to 3.0 mg/kg, CD4+ and CD8+ blood T cells had undergone clonal expansion by week 6.

CDR3 length equals 17 residues. CDR1 KGHSH and CDR2 LQKENI come from the germline V gene. Trimming pared 4 bases from V and 0 bases from J, leaving 19 bases between. The method was immunoSEQ multiplex PCR; TCRdb's version includes in-frame clones alone and lacks a portion of them. The sample records 55,000 to 75,000 clones, around 86% being singletons. The rearrangement uses TRBV18 and TRBJ2-7; TRBD1 is a possible D gene (6 bases). The receptor comes from an adult with an advanced solid tumor such as melanoma, head and neck, liver or kidney cancer. Sequenced material: CD4+ or CD8+ T cells sorted from blood, taken in a trial of the OX40 agonist ivuxolimab. This CDR3 reads CASSQLGASGSSYEQYF. The CDR3 DNA reads as TGTGCCAGCTCACAACTGGGGGCCTCGGGAAGCTCCTACGAGCAGTACTTC.